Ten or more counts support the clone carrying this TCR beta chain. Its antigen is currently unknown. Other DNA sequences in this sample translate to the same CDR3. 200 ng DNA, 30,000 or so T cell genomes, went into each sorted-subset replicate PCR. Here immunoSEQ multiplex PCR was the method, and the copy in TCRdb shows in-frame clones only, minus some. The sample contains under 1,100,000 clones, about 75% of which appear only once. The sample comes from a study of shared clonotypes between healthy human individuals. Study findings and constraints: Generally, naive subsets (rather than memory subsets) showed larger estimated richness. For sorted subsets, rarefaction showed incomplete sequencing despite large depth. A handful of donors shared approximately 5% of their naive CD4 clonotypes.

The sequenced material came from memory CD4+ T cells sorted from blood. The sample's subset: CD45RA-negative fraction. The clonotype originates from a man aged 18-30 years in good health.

The CDR3 nucleotides read TGCGCCAGCAGCTTGGGACCAGCAGATACGCAGTATTTT. Protein sequence: CASSLGPADTQYF. J is TRBJ2-3 and V is TRBV5-1; D is uncertain. Germline lookup yields CDR1 SGHRS and CDR2 YFSETQ. The V gene lost 0 bases and the J gene lost 4 bases, with 6 bases spanning the gap. The CDR3 contains 13 residues.